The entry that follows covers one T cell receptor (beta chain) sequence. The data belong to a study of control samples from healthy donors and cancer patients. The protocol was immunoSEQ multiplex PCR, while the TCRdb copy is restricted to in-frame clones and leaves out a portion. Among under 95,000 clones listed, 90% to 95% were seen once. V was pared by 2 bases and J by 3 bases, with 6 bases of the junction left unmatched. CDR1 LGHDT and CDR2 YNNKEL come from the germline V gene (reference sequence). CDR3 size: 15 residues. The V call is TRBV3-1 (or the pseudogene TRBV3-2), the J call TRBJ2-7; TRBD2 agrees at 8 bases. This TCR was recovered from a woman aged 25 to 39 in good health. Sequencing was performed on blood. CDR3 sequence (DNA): TGTGCCAGCAGCCAAACTTCGGGAGGGAACTACGAGCAGTACTTC. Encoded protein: CASSQTSGGNYEQYF.